Shown below are 2 T cell receptor beta chains from a single sample sequenced in a study of T cell repertoires in cytomegalovirus infection (dated by TCRdb to about 2019). The sample was run on an Illumina HiSeq 1500. TCRdb reworked the public reads: Q25 trimming with fastp, MiXCR clone assembly, productive beta chains retained. Here each entry gathers all rows of one CDR3 protein and keeps the most common genes and DNA. The sample table lists hundreds of thousands of distinct CDR3 sequences, roughly 42% of them with a count of one. Around two fifths of the sample belongs to the ten largest clones. The sample's treatment or condition label, in plain terms: in vitro stimulation with specific CMV peptide epitopes to enrich CMV-specific T cells. Their cognate antigens are unknown. Sequencing was performed on cultured PBMCs, taken from culture after CMV antigen stimulation. The receptors stem from a human donor in good health (CMV status not recorded). Some clones in this sample may be carry-over from other donors' samples.

This rearrangement joins TRBV15 to TRBJ2-2; either TRBD1 or TRBD2 may supply D (5 bases each). V gave up 0 bases and J gave up 6 bases, with 14 bases separating them. The CDR3 is made up of 16 amino acids. The germline CDR1 and CDR2 sequences are LNHNV and YYDKDF (reference sequence). Written as DNA, the CDR3 is TGTGCCACCAGCAGAGATCCCGGGGCCCCCGCCGGGGAGCTGTTTTTT. Translation gives CATSRDPGAPAGELFF.

The chain uses TRBV6-1 and TRBJ2-2, with D unresolved. The length of the CDR3 is 15 residues. Deletions cut 2 bases from V and 1 base from J, with 8 bases between. Germline V gives CDR1 MNHNS, CDR2 SASEGT. The CDR3 DNA follows: TGTGCCAGCAGTGAACTATGGCAGAACACCGGGGAGCTGTTTTTT. Translation gives CASSELWQNTGELFF.